The 22 T cell receptor beta chains listed next were all sequenced from one sample in a study of CD8 T cells in ankylosing spondylitis. TCRdb re-derived calls from the 5' RACE reads in MiXCR, one entry per CDR3 protein. The sample consists of about 150,000 distinct CDR3 sequences, approximately 32% of them appearing once. Sequencing was done on a sample of synovial fluid, either unsorted or a sorted T cell fraction (not recorded which). The receptors shown here come from a male donor with ankylosing spondylitis.

This clonotype was seen repeatedly, ten times or more. The chain employs TRBV20-1 and TRBJ1-1; D not certain. CDR1 DFQATT and CDR2 SNEGSKA come from the germline V gene (reference sequence). This CDR3 is built from 15 residues. Trimming removed 6 bases from V and 1 base from J, with 18 bases in between. The CDR3 here is CSAPSRFPGNTEAFF. CDR3 nucleotide sequence: TGCAGTGCCCCCTCCAGGTTTCCAGGGAACACTGAAGCTTTCTTT.

This clonotype was counted a few times. V gene TRBV4-1 combines with J gene TRBJ2-3; TRBD2 matches at 9 bases. CDR1 and CDR2 from the germline V gene are MGHRA and YSYEKL. This CDR3 contains 18 residues. V lost 1 base and J lost 0; bases outside the gene matches: 8. This CDR3 reads CASSQAPDSGGSTDTQYF. CDR3 bases: TGCGCCAGCAGCCAAGCTCCGGATAGCGGGGGAAGCACAGATACGCAGTATTTT.

The genes are TRBV20-1 and TRBJ2-3, with unresolved D. V was shortened by 6 bases and J by 0 bases, with 10 bases between the two germline ends. The germline CDR1 and CDR2 sequences are DFQATT and SNEGSKA (reference sequence). The CDR3 consists of 13 residues. Written as DNA, the CDR3 is TGCAGTGCCCATTCGGACAGCACAGATACGCAGTATTTT. As protein: CSAHSDSTDTQYF.

This clonotype appeared a few times. CDR3 protein: CASSYPGTDFGYTF. The CDR3 DNA reads TGCGCCAGCAGCTATCCTGGGACGGATTTCGGCTACACCTTC. The chain uses TRBV5-1 and TRBJ1-2, with D possibly matching TRBD1 (5 bases). Looked up from germline, CDR1 is SGHRS and CDR2 is YFSETQ. CDR3 length equals 14 residues. V lost 3 bases to trimming and J lost 8 bases, with 17 bases between them.

This chain connects TRBV28 to TRBJ1-1, with 7 bases aligning to TRBD1. The V gene end was trimmed by 6 bases and the J gene end by 4 bases; junction bases not matched to a gene: 8. Germline V CDR1 and CDR2: MDHEN, SYDVKM. This CDR3 spans 14 amino acids. CDR3: CASRTLQGGTEAFF. DNA for the CDR3: TGTGCCAGCAGGACGCTCCAGGGGGGCACTGAAGCTTTCTTT. Together with reference TRBV28 and TRBJ1-1, the CDR3 gives the full variable domain: DVKVTQSSRYLVKRTGEKVFLECVQDMDHENMFWYRQDPGLGLRLIYFSYDVKMKEKGDIPEGYSVSREKKERFSLILESASTNQTSMYLCASRTLQGGTEAFFGQGTRLTVV.

This rearrangement joins TRBV28 to TRBJ1-2; possible D gene TRBD1, 5 bases. V lost 1 base and J lost 7, with 19 bases in between. The CDR3 is made up of 16 amino acids. The germline V gene encodes CDR1 MDHEN and CDR2 SYDVKM. CDR3 nucleotide sequence: TGTGCCAGCAGTTTATACGCCGGGACCCCACTTTTTGGCTACACCTTC. It yields the protein CASSLYAGTPLFGYTF.

This clonotype has at least ten counts. The genes are TRBV10-3 and TRBJ2-7, with D possibly called TRBD1 or TRBD2 (5 bases each). This CDR3 comprises 16 residues. V was shortened by 3 bases and J by 5 bases, with 20 bases between the two germline ends. The V gene's germline CDR1 is ENHRY and CDR2 SYGVKD. CDR3 nucleotides: TGTGCCATCAGTGACTCGGGTCCAGGGAGACCCAACGAGCAGTACTTC. Translation: CAISDSGPGRPNEQYF.

This clonotype was counted only a few times. V gene TRBV2 combines with J gene TRBJ1-2; tentatively, D is TRBD1 (6 bases). Germline values: CDR1 SNHLY, CDR2 FYNNEI. This CDR3 region has 15 residues. Trimming shortened V by 0 bases and J by 8 bases, and 16 bases separated the two germline ends. CDR3 in amino acids: CASSEASGGGYGYTF. CDR3 nucleotides: TGTGCCAGCAGTGAAGCATCTGGAGGGGGGTACGGCTACACCTTC.

This clonotype occurred a few times. The chain links TRBV30 to TRBJ2-5; 7 bases fit TRBD1. The germline gives CDR1 GTSNPN, CDR2 SVGIG (reference sequence). This CDR3 is built from 16 residues. Losses at the gene ends were 5 bases for V and 5 bases for J; bases not matched to a gene: 17. The CDR3 reads CAWGGITTGLSETQYF. The CDR3 bases are TGTGCCTGGGGGGGAATAACGACAGGGTTGTCGGAGACCCAGTACTTC.

The sample holds many counts of this clonotype. J is TRBJ2-7 and V is TRBV6-5; no clear D gene. Looked up from germline, CDR1 is MNHEY and CDR2 is SVGAGI. V lost 0 bases and J 6 bases, leaving 3 bases between the germline ends. CDR3 length equals 11 residues. In DNA, the CDR3 is TGTGCCAGCAGTTACTCGTCCGAGCAGTACTTC. This translates into CASSYSSEQYF.

This sequence joins TRBV12-3 or TRBV12-4 and TRBJ2-3; 7 nucleotides align to TRBD1. The CDR3 is 15 residues long. Trimming at V came to 6 bases and at J to 3 bases, leaving 9 bases not matched to a gene. The CDR3 spells CASSYWDSVTDTQYF. Written as DNA, the CDR3 is TGTGCCAGCAGCTACTGGGACAGCGTGACAGATACGCAGTATTTT.

The V and J genes are TRBV20-1 and TRBJ1-1; no clear D gene. Germline values: CDR1 DFQATT, CDR2 SNEGSKA (reference sequence). Trimming took 2 bases from V and 0 from J, leaving 10 bases between them. CDR3 length: 14 amino acids. This CDR3 is CSARRASMNTEAFF. The DNA of the CDR3 is TGCAGTGCTAGACGAGCCAGTATGAACACTGAAGCTTTCTTT.

This clonotype came up a few times. This chain joins TRBV4-2 and TRBJ2-3; perhaps TRBD2 as D (6 bases). Germline V gene lookup returns CDR1 LGHNA and CDR2 YNFKEQ. V was pared by 3 bases and J by 1 base, with 17 bases between. The CDR3 has 17 residues. CDR3 DNA: TGTGCCAGCAGCCAGGGACTCGACAGCGTGGGCACAGATACGCAGTATTTT. As protein: CASSQGLDSVGTDTQYF.

This clonotype was seen ten or more times. The genes are TRBV7-9 and TRBJ2-7, with D uncertain. V was clipped by 3 bases and J by 0 bases, with 12 bases between them. Germline-derived CDR1 and CDR2 are SEHNR and FQNEAQ (reference sequence). This CDR3 is built from 15 residues. CDR3 sequence reads: CASSLGGKNSYEQYF. CDR3 nucleotide sequence: TGTGCCAGCAGCTTGGGTGGGAAGAACTCCTACGAGCAGTACTTC.

This clonotype was detected ten times or more. The chain has TRBV20-1 and TRBJ1-2; D is ambiguous. The germline V gene has CDR1 DFQATT and CDR2 SNEGSKA (reference sequence). V dropped 0 bases and J dropped 4 bases, with 12 bases sitting between them. The length of the CDR3 is 14 residues. The CDR3 here is CSARDNGVSYGYTF. CDR3 DNA: TGCAGTGCTAGAGATAACGGGGTATCCTATGGCTACACCTTC.

This rearrangement joins TRBV28 to TRBJ1-5, with TRBD1 matching over 7 bases. This CDR3 comprises 14 residues. V dropped 4 bases and J dropped 4; count of bases not matched to a gene: 4. Germline V lookup: CDR1 MDHEN, CDR2 SYDVKM. CDR3 region: CASSSDRENQPQHF. CDR3 sequence (DNA): TGTGCCAGCAGTTCCGACAGGGAGAATCAGCCCCAGCATTTT. Combining the CDR3 with reference TRBV28 and TRBJ1-5 gives the whole variable domain DVKVTQSSRYLVKRTGEKVFLECVQDMDHENMFWYRQDPGLGLRLIYFSYDVKMKEKGDIPEGYSVSREKKERFSLILESASTNQTSMYLCASSSDRENQPQHFGDGTRLSIL.

This clonotype is a singleton in its sample. The CDR3 region has the DNA TGTGCCACCGCCGGGACAGCTTCACTCAATGAGCAGTTCTTC. This codes for CATAGTASLNEQFF. This chain joins TRBV24-1 and TRBJ2-1; 7 bases are a match to TRBD1. The CDR3 extends over 14 amino acids. Losses at the gene ends were 9 bases for V and 6 bases for J; bases not matched to a gene: 10. The germline V gene encodes CDR1 KGHDR and CDR2 SFDVKD.

The chain recombines TRBV3-1 with TRBJ2-1, with unresolved D. This CDR3 comprises 14 residues. The germline gives CDR1 LGHDT, CDR2 YNNKEL (reference sequence). The V gene lost 0 bases and the J gene lost 10 bases, with 13 bases spanning the gap. CDR3: CASSQDKLGGEQFF. The CDR3 coding sequence is TGTGCCAGCAGCCAAGATAAGCTAGGTGGGGAGCAGTTCTTC.

The V call is TRBV27, the J call TRBJ1-3; the D gene is possibly TRBD1 (6 bases). V dropped 5 bases and J dropped 0 bases, with 11 bases sitting between them. The V gene's germline CDR1 is MNHEY and CDR2 SMNVEV (reference sequence). The CDR3 spans 15 residues. The CDR3 reads CASSPKDSSGNTIYF. CDR3 DNA sequence: TGTGCCAGCAGTCCAAAGGACAGCTCTGGAAACACCATATATTTT.

J is TRBJ2-5 and V is TRBV20-1; D call uncertain. V lost 0 bases and J 7 bases, leaving 18 bases between the germline ends. CDR3 length: 15 amino acids. Germline CDR1 is DFQATT and CDR2 is SNEGSKA (reference sequence). CDR3 in amino acids: CSARDPYKAEGTQYF. The CDR3, as DNA: TGCAGTGCTAGAGATCCGTATAAGGCTGAAGGGACCCAGTACTTC.

Ten or more counts support this clonotype. DNA for the CDR3: TGTGCCAGCTCACTGGGACAGACCTACGAGCAGTACTTC. The encoded protein is CASSLGQTYEQYF. V is TRBV18 and J is TRBJ2-7, with 7 nucleotides matching TRBD1. J was trimmed by 2 bases and V by 4 bases; bases with no gene match: 2. Germline V gene data show CDR1 as KGHSH and CDR2 as LQKENI. The CDR3 consists of 13 residues. Full variable domain (rest looked up from reference TRBV18 and TRBJ2-7): NAGVMQNPRHLVRRRGQEARLRCSPMKGHSHVYWYRQLPEEGLKFMVYLQKENIIDESGMPKERFSAEFPKEGPSILRIQQVVRGDSAAYFCASSLGQTYEQYFGPGTRLTVT.

This clonotype has more than one count but fewer than ten. The chain uses TRBV29-1 and TRBJ2-1; either TRBD1 or TRBD2 may supply D (5 bases each). V lost 7 bases to trimming and J lost 8 bases, with 18 bases between them. The CDR3 contains 13 residues. CDR1 SQVTM and CDR2 ANQGSEA come from the germline V gene. The chain's CDR3 is CSAHSGARDEQFF. The CDR3, as DNA: TGCAGCGCCCATAGTGGGGCGAGGGATGAGCAGTTCTTC.